This entry lists 14 T cell receptor beta chains sequenced from one sample in a study of blood T cell repertoires in COVID-19. TCRdb's table, derived via immunoSEQ multiplex PCR, lists solely in-frame clones and lacks some. The repertoire holds around 500,000 clones, around 85% seen once, with approximately 8.3% in the top ten. The sample consisted of PBMCs or T cells enriched from blood (not recorded which). The origin of the receptors is a woman aged 60-75 years who had recovered from COVID-19.

This clone was seen just once. This CDR3 is also generated by other DNA sequences in the sample. CDR3 residues: CSASSGGSYEQYF. In DNA, the CDR3 is TGCAGTGCTAGTTCGGGGGGATCCTACGAGCAGTACTTC. The chain uses TRBV20-1 and TRBJ2-7, with TRBD2 matching over 7 bases. The junction had 3 bases not matched to a gene; V was cut back by 3 bases and J by 1 base. The CDR3 extends over 13 amino acids. Per the germline V gene, CDR1 is DFQATT and CDR2 is SNEGSKA (reference sequence).

Note on this clone: Being one base from a much bigger clone, this may be a read error. The genes are TRBV7-9 and TRBJ2-7, with 8 bases matching TRBD2. The germline V gene has CDR1 SEHNR and CDR2 FQNEAQ (reference sequence). The trim removed 5 bases at V and 7 bases at J, leaving 4 bases unmatched. The CDR3 loop spans 12 amino acids. The DNA for the CDR3 is TGTGCCAGCAGCGGGCCGGGGGGGGAGCAGTACTTC. It translates to CASSGPGGEQYF. The full variable domain, rest sourced from reference TRBV7-9 and TRBJ2-7, is DTGVSQNPRHKITKRGQNVTFRCDPISEHNRLYWYRQTLGQGPEFLTYFQNEAQLEKSRLLSDRFSAERPKGSFSTLEIQRTEQGDSAMYLCASSGPGGEQYFGPGTRLTVT.

Concerning this clone itself: The sample has other DNA sequences that encode this CDR3 too. V and J are TRBV7-9 and TRBJ1-2; 9 bases agree with TRBD1. Germline loops: CDR1 SEHNR, CDR2 FQNEAQ (reference sequence). Germline trimming cut 4 bases from V and 5 bases from J; bases unmatched to any gene: 5. This CDR3 comprises 14 residues. In DNA form, the CDR3 reads TGTGCCAGCAGCTCTGGACAGGGGAGTTATGGCTACACCTTC. Amino acids: CASSSGQGSYGYTF.

This clone was seen a handful of times. The chain couples TRBV24-1 to TRBJ2-7; no firm D call. V shed 4 bases and J shed 0 bases, with 6 bases lying between them. Germline CDR1 is KGHDR and CDR2 is SFDVKD. This CDR3 spans 13 amino acids. The CDR3 nucleotides read TGTGCCACCAGTGACCCCGGCTCCTACGAGCAGTACTTC. It specifies CATSDPGSYEQYF.

The chain has TRBV5-1 and TRBJ2-2; D gene unclear. Trimming shortened V by 6 bases and J by 1 base, and 10 bases separated the two germline ends. In germline, CDR1 is SGHRS, CDR2 YFSETQ. This CDR3 has 14 residues. Here the CDR3 reads CASMGPGNTGELFF. Here the CDR3 DNA reads TGCGCCAGCATGGGTCCGGGGAACACCGGGGAGCTGTTTTTT.

This clone was seen only once. The junction does not match germline at one end; this may be a read error. V gene TRBV4-1 combines with J gene TRBJ2-5; D perhaps matches TRBD1 (6 bases). Germline CDR1 reads MGHRA; CDR2 reads YSYEKL. This CDR3 has 14 residues. The CDR3 is CASSPQGYQEIQYF. The CDR3 DNA reads TGCGCCAGCAGCCCTCAGGGGTACCAAGAGATCCAGTACTTC.

This chain connects TRBV24-1 to TRBJ1-5; D is unclear. The V end was cut by 7 bases, the J end by 3 bases, with 9 bases between. The V gene's germline CDR1 is KGHDR and CDR2 SFDVKD. This CDR3 has 13 amino acids. CDR3 amino acids: CATSERVNQPQHF. The CDR3, as DNA: TGTGCCACCAGCGAGAGGGTCAATCAGCCCCAGCATTTT.

This sequence joins TRBV6-5 and TRBJ2-2; 8 bases fit TRBD1. The CDR3 totals 14 residues. Germline V CDR1 and CDR2: MNHEY, SVGAGI. V dropped 8 bases and J dropped 4; count of bases not matched to a gene: 6. The CDR3: CASDRQGFTGELFF. CDR3 DNA: TGTGCCAGCGACCGACAGGGGTTCACCGGGGAGCTGTTTTTT.

This sequence joins TRBV5-1 and TRBJ1-4; D uncertain. Germline values: CDR1 SGHRS, CDR2 YFSETQ. V was cut by 0 bases and J by 7 bases, with 19 bases left in between. This CDR3 has 17 amino acids. The CDR3 sequence: CASSLEIGGAASEKLFF. The CDR3 DNA is TGCGCCAGCAGCTTGGAGATCGGTGGAGCGGCATCTGAAAAACTGTTTTTT.

The rearrangement links TRBV6-2 or TRBV6-3 to TRBJ2-1, with 8 bases lining up with TRBD1. V dropped 5 bases and J dropped 4; count of bases not matched to a gene: 16. The CDR3 consists of 18 residues. Germline V CDR1 and CDR2: MNHEY, SVGEGT. This chain's CDR3 is CASSLPFRTGYTYNEQFF. The DNA for the CDR3 is TGTGCCAGCAGTCTTCCTTTTCGGACAGGGTATACGTACAATGAGCAGTTCTTC.

The chain employs TRBV2 and TRBJ1-1; no reliable D call. V lost 6 bases and J 4 bases, leaving 18 bases between the germline ends. Germline CDR1 is SNHLY and CDR2 is FYNNEI. There are 15 residues in the CDR3. The CDR3 DNA reads as TGTGCCAGCAGAAGGGATCTGGGAGGGAGCACTGAAGCTTTCTTT. It yields the protein CASRRDLGGSTEAFF.

The chain links TRBV3-1 (or the pseudogene TRBV3-2) to TRBJ1-3; 8 positions agree with TRBD1. CDR3 length: 17 amino acids. J gave up 3 bases and V 5 bases, and 12 bases lay outside the gene matches. The germline CDR1 and CDR2 sequences are LGHDT and YNNKEL (reference sequence). The CDR3 sequence: CASSKLLGTGFGNTIYF. The CDR3 nucleotides are TGTGCCAGCAGCAAACTTCTCGGGACAGGATTTGGAAACACCATATATTTT.

This chain uses TRBV10-1 with TRBJ2-2, with D possibly TRBD1 on 5 matching bases. The germline V and J ends were trimmed by 4 bases and 4 bases, with 10 bases remaining between them. Germline V CDR1 and CDR2: WNHNN, SYGVQD (reference sequence). This CDR3 is 14 amino acids long. CDR3 sequence: CASSVRRATGELFF. CDR3 DNA: TGCGCCAGCAGTGTCCGCAGGGCCACCGGGGAGCTGTTTTTT.

V is TRBV19 and J is TRBJ2-2; tentatively, D is TRBD1 (6 bases). V dropped 0 bases and J dropped 5 bases, with 13 bases sitting between them. The CDR3 contains 16 residues. Germline loops: CDR1 LNHDA, CDR2 SQIVND (reference sequence). The CDR3 DNA is TGTGCCAGTAGTATAGATCGAGGTCAGGGGACCGGGGAGCTGTTTTTT. As protein: CASSIDRGQGTGELFF.